Shown below are 31 T cell receptor beta chains from a single sample sequenced in a study of tumor-infiltrating lymphocytes in localized non-small cell lung cancer. Generated by immunoSEQ multiplex PCR, the TCRdb table keeps only in-frame clones and is missing some. The sample lists 15,000 to 20,000 clones; roughly two thirds were seen once. The sample comprised lung tumor tissue. The origin of the receptors is a human donor with non-small cell lung cancer.

V and J are TRBV19 and TRBJ1-4; D ambiguous. V was cut by 6 bases and J by 8 bases, with 16 bases left in between. Germline assignment: CDR1 LNHDA and CDR2 SQIVND (reference sequence). This CDR3 is 14 amino acids long. CDR3 nucleotides: TGTGCCAGTAGCCAAGCGGACGGTGGCGAAAAACTGTTTTTT. Amino acid sequence: CASSQADGGEKLFF.

This chain links TRBV10-3 with TRBJ2-2; D gene uncertain. This CDR3 has 11 amino acids. Germline CDR1 is ENHRY and CDR2 is SYGVKD. V was pared by 5 bases and J by 5 bases, with 3 bases between. The CDR3 region is CAISQTGELFF. The DNA for the CDR3 is TGTGCCATCAGTCAAACCGGGGAGCTGTTTTTT.

V and J are TRBV9 and TRBJ2-3, with 7 bases fitting TRBD1. Trimming at V came to 3 bases and at J to 1 base, leaving 5 bases not matched to a gene. CDR1 is SGDLS and CDR2 is YYNGEE in the germline V gene. The CDR3 covers 15 residues. This chain's CDR3 is CASSGQGSGTDTQYF. Written as DNA, the CDR3 is TGTGCCAGCAGCGGACAGGGATCGGGCACAGATACGCAGTATTTT.

This chain connects TRBV7-8 to TRBJ2-7; 10 bases are a match to TRBD2. There are 14 residues in the CDR3. Germline-derived CDR1 and CDR2 are SGHVS and FQNEAQ. Germline trimming cut 5 bases from V and 7 bases from J; bases unmatched to any gene: 8. The CDR3 loop is CASSPVPSGGEQYF. The CDR3 nucleotides read TGTGCCAGCAGCCCTGTTCCTAGCGGGGGAGAGCAGTACTTC.

The V gene is TRBV2, the J gene TRBJ2-7; 9 positions agree with TRBD1. The J segment lost 7 bases and the V segment lost 6 bases, leaving 7 bases of the junction unmatched. The germline V gene encodes CDR1 SNHLY and CDR2 FYNNEI. The CDR3 runs to 13 residues. The CDR3 region is CASSTGTGREQYF. The CDR3 nucleotides read TGTGCCAGCAGCACCGGGACAGGGAGAGAGCAGTACTTC.

This chain links TRBV30 with TRBJ2-5; TRBD1 matches at 7 bases. The CDR3 spans 15 residues. CDR1 GTSNPN and CDR2 SVGIG come from the germline V gene (reference sequence). V was clipped by 2 bases and J by 5 bases; unmatched bases: 11. CDR3 in amino acids: CAWSLPLGTAETQYF. The CDR3 DNA reads TGTGCCTGGAGTTTACCGCTAGGGACAGCCGAGACCCAGTACTTC.

A word on this clone: One end of the junction is discordant with germline, which a read error may explain. The CDR3 nucleotides are TGTGCTAGCAGCTTAGGGTCTAGCGCTGCGCAGTATTTT. It specifies CASSLGSSAAQYF. The gene calls are TRBV7-7 and TRBJ2-3; possibly TRBD2 for D (6 bases). The CDR3 is 13 amino acids. The germline CDR1 and CDR2 sequences are SSHAT and FNYEAQ (reference sequence).

The chain joins TRBV10-3 to TRBJ1-1, with 9 bases fitting TRBD1. Germline V CDR1 and CDR2: ENHRY, SYGVKD. CDR3 size: 14 residues. V gave up 7 bases and J gave up 1 base; unmatched junction bases: 4. CDR3 residues: CAIIGGQGNTEAFF. CDR3 nucleotides: TGTGCCATCATAGGGGGACAGGGGAACACTGAAGCTTTCTTT.

This rearrangement joins TRBV28 to TRBJ2-5; 7 nucleotides agree with TRBD2. CDR3 length: 16 amino acids. J gave up 4 bases and V 3 bases, and 11 bases lay outside the gene matches. Per germline, CDR1 MDHEN and CDR2 SYDVKM. The CDR3 DNA is TGTGCCAGCAGTTTCCGGTACGCTAGCGGTTCAGAGACCCAGTACTTC. It specifies CASSFRYASGSETQYF.

The chain has TRBV27 and TRBJ2-7; unclear D gene. This CDR3 has 18 residues. Trimming took 6 bases from V and 0 from J, leaving 24 bases between them. From germline, CDR1 is MNHEY and CDR2 SMNVEV (reference sequence). CDR3 in DNA: TGTGCCAGCAGCCGTAGGATGATCCGGGCCCTGAGCTCCTACGAGCAGTACTTC. This translates into CASSRRMIRALSSYEQYF.

The chain recombines TRBV2 with TRBJ2-3, with 11 bases identical to TRBD1. The CDR3 totals 14 residues. Trimming at V came to 6 bases and at J to 5 bases, leaving 4 bases not matched to a gene. The germline V gene has CDR1 SNHLY and CDR2 FYNNEI. CDR3 sequence (DNA): TGTGCCAGCAGCGCAGGGACAGGGGGAGATACGCAGTATTTT. Its translation: CASSAGTGGDTQYF.

V gene TRBV7-2 combines with J gene TRBJ2-7; 10 bases map to TRBD2. V was pared by 5 bases and J by 6 bases, with 10 bases of the junction left unmatched. The CDR3 runs to 15 residues. Germline values: CDR1 SGHTA, CDR2 FQGNSA. CDR3 nucleotide sequence: TGTGCCAGCAGCAGAGTCGAGGGACTAGCGAGCGAGCAGTACTTC. Translated: CASSRVEGLASEQYF.

This clone was found a few times. The gene calls are TRBV7-2 and TRBJ2-7; 7 nucleotides line up with TRBD1. The V and J ends lost 4 bases and 1 base, in that order; junction bases with no gene match: 4. Germline CDR1 is SGHTA and CDR2 is FQGNSA. The CDR3 has 14 residues. CDR3: CASSWDSISYEQYF. The CDR3 coding sequence is TGTGCCAGCAGCTGGGACAGCATATCCTACGAGCAGTACTTC.

The chain's CDR3 is CASSLELAGVYETQYF. The DNA for the CDR3 is TGTGCCAGCAGCCTAGAACTAGCGGGAGTATACGAGACCCAGTACTTC. V and J are TRBV5-5 and TRBJ2-5, with 11 bases fitting TRBD2. Germline V gene data show CDR1 as SGHKS and CDR2 as YYEKEE (reference sequence). This CDR3 is 16 amino acids long. Trimming cost V 4 bases and J 5 bases; bases outside gene matches: 10.

The genes are TRBV30 and TRBJ1-3; 8 positions match TRBD1. The CDR3 has 14 amino acids. V gave up 5 bases and J gave up 0 bases; unmatched junction bases: 3. CDR1 GTSNPN and CDR2 SVGIG come from the germline V gene (reference sequence). CDR3 in DNA: TGTGCCTGGGTTGGACAGGGCTCTGGAAACACCATATATTTT. This sequence encodes CAWVGQGSGNTIYF.

V is TRBV7-9 and J is TRBJ2-6, with 8 bases identical to TRBD2. Germline CDR1 reads SEHNR; CDR2 reads FQNEAQ (reference sequence). This CDR3 has 16 residues. V trimming: 10 bases; J trimming: 2 bases; junction bases outside the gene matches: 10. The CDR3 region is CATRGRREAGANVLTF. Here the CDR3 DNA reads TGTGCCACCAGGGGACGGCGGGAGGCTGGGGCCAACGTCCTGACTTTC.

The gene calls are TRBV5-1 and TRBJ2-3, with TRBD1 identical over 10 bases. The CDR3 is 14 amino acids. Trimming cost V 6 bases and J 6 bases; bases outside gene matches: 7. Germline CDR1 and CDR2: SGHRS and YFSETQ. CDR3 coding DNA: TGCGCCAGCAAAGGGACAGGGGCCGTGGATACGCAGTATTTT. Amino acid sequence: CASKGTGAVDTQYF.

A note on this clone: One end of the junction varies from germline; a read error may be responsible. This rearrangement joins TRBV14 to TRBJ2-2; 10 nucleotides agree with TRBD2. The CDR3 consists of 17 residues. Germline V gene sequence: CDR1 SGHDN, CDR2 FVKESK. This CDR3 is CASSQKGASGRWRGAVF. The CDR3 DNA sequence: TGTGCCAGCAGCCAAAAAGGGGCTAGCGGGAGATGGCGGGGAGCTGTTTTT. The full variable domain, its missing parts supplied by reference TRBV14 and TRBJ2-2, is EAGVTQFPSHSVIEKGQTVTLRCDPISGHDNLYWYRRVMGKEIKFLLHFVKESKQDESGMPNNRFLAERTGGTYSTLKVQPAELEDSGVYFCASSQKGASGRWRGAVFGEGSRLTVL.

This chain connects TRBV2 to TRBJ1-5; D might be TRBD1 (6 bases). V gave up 6 bases and J gave up 6 bases, with 15 bases separating them. The germline V gene has CDR1 SNHLY and CDR2 FYNNEI. This CDR3 has 14 residues. Written as DNA, the CDR3 is TGTGCCAGCAGGGACAGAGACAAAGGTCAGCCCCAGCATTTT. Translated: CASRDRDKGQPQHF. The full variable domain, rest sourced from reference TRBV2 and TRBJ1-5, is EPEVTQTPSHQVTQMGQEVILRCVPISNHLYFYWYRQILGQKVEFLVSFYNNEISEKSEIFDDQFSVERPDGSNFTLKIRSTKLEDSAMYFCASRDRDKGQPQHFGDGTRLSIL.

The chain has TRBV18 and TRBJ2-1, with 10 bases that match TRBD2. J gave up 6 bases and V 6 bases, and 11 bases lay outside the gene matches. The V gene's germline CDR1 is KGHSH and CDR2 LQKENI. There are 16 residues in the CDR3. The CDR3 DNA is TGTGCCAGCTCCCCCTCTATGTCTAGCGGGGGCAATGAGCAGTTCTTC. This encodes CASSPSMSSGGNEQFF.

This chain connects TRBV6-6 to TRBJ2-7; 11 bases map to TRBD2. Trimming removed 6 bases from V and 2 bases from J; junction bases left unmatched: 6. Germline V lookup: CDR1 MNHNY, CDR2 SVGAGI (reference sequence). The CDR3 sequence is 15 residues long. CDR3 loop: CASSVLAGGTYEQYF. CDR3 coding DNA: TGTGCCAGCAGCGTTCTAGCGGGGGGTACCTACGAGCAGTACTTC.

The chain couples TRBV6-1 to TRBJ1-3; D is unclear. Trimming cost V 1 base and J 1 base, with 14 bases left between them. The CDR3 extends over 17 amino acids. Per germline, CDR1 MNHNS and CDR2 SASEGT. The CDR3 bases are TGTGCCAGCAGTGAAGGAGAAGGAGGGCTTTCTGGAAACACCATATATTTT. This encodes CASSEGEGGLSGNTIYF.

This sequence joins TRBV21-1 and TRBJ1-4; the listed D gene, TRBD1, was not tested against the DNA. TRBV21-1 is listed as a pseudogene. This CDR3 contains 15 residues. CDR3: CASITWTDPNEKLFF. Here the CDR3 DNA reads TGTGCCAGCATAACCTGGACAGACCCAAATGAAAAACTGTTTTTT.

This clone was recorded a few times. The chain is built from TRBV4-2 and TRBJ1-1, with D perhaps TRBD1 (5 bases). CDR1 is LGHNA and CDR2 is YNFKEQ in the germline V gene. V was pared by 1 base and J by 5 bases, with 5 bases between. The CDR3 totals 12 residues. The CDR3 spells CASSQGTTEAFF. In nucleotides, the CDR3 is TGTGCCAGCAGCCAAGGGACAACTGAAGCTTTCTTT.

V gene TRBV9 combines with J gene TRBJ2-3; no definite D call. Germline values: CDR1 SGDLS, CDR2 YYNGEE. This CDR3 spans 16 amino acids. Trimming cost V 0 bases and J 0 bases, with 11 bases left between them. As DNA, the CDR3 is TGTGCCAGCAGCGTAGGAACAATAGGGAGCACAGATACGCAGTATTTT. Encoded protein: CASSVGTIGSTDTQYF.

This chain joins TRBV11-2 and TRBJ1-1, with D tentatively TRBD1 (6 bases). CDR3 length equals 16 residues. With 5 bases removed from V and 0 bases from J, the gap between germline ends came to 16 bases. Germline V gene data show CDR1 as SGHAT and CDR2 as FQNNGV. CDR3 protein: CASSDTGSAVNTEAFF. For the CDR3, the DNA is TGTGCCAGCAGCGACACAGGGAGTGCAGTGAACACTGAAGCTTTCTTT.

V usage is TRBV29-1 and J usage is TRBJ2-3; no definite D call. Germline lookup yields CDR1 SQVTM and CDR2 ANQGSEA. The CDR3 has 11 residues. Trimming removed 8 bases from V and 2 bases from J, with 8 bases in between. The CDR3: CSFKDTDTQYF. CDR3 coding DNA: TGCAGCTTTAAAGACACAGATACGCAGTATTTT.

This clone showed up just a few times. J is TRBJ1-2 and V is TRBV19, with TRBD1 as a possible D gene (6 bases). The CDR3 totals 13 residues. Trimming stripped 8 bases from V and 4 bases from J, with 14 bases between. The germline V gene encodes CDR1 LNHDA and CDR2 SQIVND (reference sequence). Here the CDR3 reads CASGTGAVYGYTF. The DNA of the CDR3 is TGTGCCAGTGGGACGGGGGCTGTCTATGGCTACACCTTC.

The chain couples TRBV27 to TRBJ1-6; tentatively, D is TRBD1 (5 bases). The length of the CDR3 is 15 residues. Trimming pared 5 bases from V and 9 bases from J, leaving 17 bases between. Germline V CDR1 and CDR2: MNHEY, SMNVEV (reference sequence). The CDR3 reads CASSPLTLGGSPLHF. CDR3 bases: TGTGCCAGCAGTCCCCTGACCCTCGGGGGTTCACCCCTCCACTTT.

The rearrangement uses TRBV28 and TRBJ2-2, with TRBD2 identical over 11 bases. V trimming: 5 bases; J trimming: 7 bases; junction bases outside the gene matches: 6. This CDR3 contains 15 residues. Germline loops: CDR1 MDHEN, CDR2 SYDVKM. The CDR3 loop reads CASSHLAGGNGELFF. The CDR3 bases are TGTGCCAGCAGTCACCTAGCGGGGGGAAACGGGGAGCTGTTTTTT.

The chain joins TRBV25-1 to TRBJ2-5, with a tentative D call TRBD1 (6 bases). V lost 5 bases and J 5 bases, leaving 18 bases between the germline ends. The germline CDR1 and CDR2 sequences are MGHDK and SYGVNS. This CDR3 is 15 amino acids long. The CDR3 region has the DNA TGTGCCAGCAGTTCTCCGGGCTCCCAGGGGGAGACCCAGTACTTC. Translating gives CASSSPGSQGETQYF.